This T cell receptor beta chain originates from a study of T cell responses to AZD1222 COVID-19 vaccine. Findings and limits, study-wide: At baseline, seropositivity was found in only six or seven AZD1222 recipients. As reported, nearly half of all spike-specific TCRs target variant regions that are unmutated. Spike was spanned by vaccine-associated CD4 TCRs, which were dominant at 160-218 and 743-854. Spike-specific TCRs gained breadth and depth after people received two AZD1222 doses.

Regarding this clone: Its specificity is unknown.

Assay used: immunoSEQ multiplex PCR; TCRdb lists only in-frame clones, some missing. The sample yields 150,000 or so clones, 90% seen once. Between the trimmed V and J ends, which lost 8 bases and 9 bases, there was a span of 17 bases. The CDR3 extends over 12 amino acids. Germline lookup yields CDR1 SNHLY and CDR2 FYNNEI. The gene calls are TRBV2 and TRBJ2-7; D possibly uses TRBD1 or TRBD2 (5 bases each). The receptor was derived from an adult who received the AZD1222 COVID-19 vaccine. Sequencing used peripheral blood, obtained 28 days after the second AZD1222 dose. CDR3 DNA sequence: TGTGCCAGCGGCCAGGGCGAGAGGGCGCAGTACTTC. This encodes CASGQGERAQYF.